This TCR beta chain was sequenced in a study of identical twins. Study-wide results and caveats: For cord blood, abundant beta clonotypes had fewer insertions, unlike memory repertoires, which showed none. Compared with models, monozygotic twins showed more out-of-frame TCR alpha sharing.

V gave up 1 base and J gave up 5 bases; unmatched junction bases: 6. Germline lookup yields CDR1 KGHSH and CDR2 LQKENI. The CDR3 extends over 16 amino acids. This clonotype was recorded a few times. Antigen unknown. TCRdb re-analysed the 5' RACE reads in MiXCR, keeping a single row per CDR3 protein. The sample has more than 250,000 distinct CDR3 sequences, 8% to 9% seen once. Healthy Caucasian donors formed the entire cohort. These sequences were also reported in another study, on yellow fever vaccine responses in identical twins. That report adds: Reportedly, twins' vaccine T cell responses looked partly convergent and partly personalized.

This chain links TRBV18 with TRBJ2-2; 8 positions agree with TRBD2. Specimen: memory (CD45RO+) T cells sorted from blood. The receptor was isolated from a woman between 18 and 30 years old in good health. CDR3 in DNA: TGTGCCAGCTCACCACGTACTAGCGGACAAACCGGGGAGCTGTTTTTT. Translating it yields CASSPRTSGQTGELFF. The full variable domain, with the rest looked up from reference TRBV18 and TRBJ2-2, is NAGVMQNPRHLVRRRGQEARLRCSPMKGHSHVYWYRQLPEEGLKFMVYLQKENIIDESGMPKERFSAEFPKEGPSILRIQQVVRGDSAAYFCASSPRTSGQTGELFFGEGSRLTVL.